The following is a TCR beta chain sequence with its context. TCRdb keeps only in-frame clones here, not all; method: immunoSEQ multiplex PCR. The sample lists approximately 60,000 clones, about 85% seen once, with roughly 3% in the top ten. The data derive from a study of OX40 agonist ivuxolimab in advanced cancers. Overall study context: Cancers in dose escalation were hepatocellular, melanoma, renal cell and head and neck.

The germline V gene has CDR1 SGHTA and CDR2 FQGTGA. V lost 6 bases and J 9 bases, leaving 14 bases between the germline ends. There are 12 residues in the CDR3. The chain carries TRBV7-3 and TRBJ1-1, with unresolved D. The sample in question was CD4+ or CD8+ T cells sorted from blood, obtained in a trial of the OX40 agonist ivuxolimab. This TCR came from an adult with an advanced solid tumor such as melanoma, head and neck, liver or kidney cancer. For the CDR3, the DNA is TGTGCCAGCAGTCCCTCCGGGTTACAAGCTTTCTTT. Its protein product is CASSPSGLQAFF.